The entry below gives a single T cell receptor (beta chain) sequence along with its context. The antigen remains undetermined. Unique molecular identifiers were affixed to discrete cDNA molecules within the library. Original data processing: Samples had a median of around 94,000 TCRs, ranging about 20,000 to 700,000. TCRdb itself ran the RACE reads through MiXCR, one entry per CDR3 protein. TCRdb, rather than the study authors, made the V and J calls. The table has roughly 100,000 distinct CDR3 sequences, just under 9% seen once. Between the trimmed V and J ends, which lost 4 bases and 7 bases, there was a span of 13 bases. Germline CDR1 SNHLY, CDR2 FYNNEI. The CDR3 has 13 residues. The sample belongs to a study of human T cells and chemical hapten exposure. Study background: There were per-sample TCR yield variations, arising mainly from small pooled library volume differences.

Study-wide findings and caveats: Those TCRs sitting above 1 in 1000 frequency stayed the same with DPC sensitization.

Time point described: healthy volunteer bleed at 2 weeks. The template was total RNA from unfractionated whole blood. The TCR comes from a female donor in good health. Some clones in this sample may be carry-over from other donors' samples. The sample taken for sequencing was whole blood. The chain carries TRBV2 and TRBJ1-1; no reliable D call. The CDR3 is CASSVRGSIEAFF. CDR3 in DNA: TGTGCCAGCAGTGTTCGAGGTTCTATTGAAGCTTTCTTT.